This paragraph covers one T cell receptor beta chain sequence. The data were taken from a study of T cells in Graves' hyperthyroidism and ophthalmopathy. The CDR3 sequence is 17 residues long. The germline gives CDR1 SGHDN, CDR2 FVKESK. V shed 4 bases and J shed 4 bases, with 17 bases lying between them. The CDR3 regions of TCR beta were amplified from RNA transcripts. With the HTBI primer set, the TCR CDR3 went through a first round of RT-PCR. One entry per CDR3 protein results from TCRdb running MiXCR on the multiplex PCR reads. The table lists under 800,000 distinct CDR3 sequences, around 15% of them singletons.

The sequence came from a woman between 18 and 29 years old with Graves' hyperthyroidism. Source material: blood. The chain couples TRBV14 to TRBJ2-6, with D possibly being TRBD2 (5 bases). In DNA, the CDR3 is TGTGCCAGCAGCCGCGGGCAAATCGGAGCCGGGGCCAACGTCCTGACTTTC. Its protein product is CASSRGQIGAGANVLTF.